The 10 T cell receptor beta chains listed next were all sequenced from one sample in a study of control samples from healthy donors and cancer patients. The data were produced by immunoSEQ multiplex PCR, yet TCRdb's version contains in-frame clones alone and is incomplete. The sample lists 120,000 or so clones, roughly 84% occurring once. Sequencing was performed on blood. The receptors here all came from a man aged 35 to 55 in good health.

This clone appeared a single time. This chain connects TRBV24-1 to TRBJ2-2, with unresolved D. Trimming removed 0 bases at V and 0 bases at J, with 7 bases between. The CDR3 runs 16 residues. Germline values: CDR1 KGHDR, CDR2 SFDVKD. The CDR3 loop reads CATSDLVAPNTGELFF. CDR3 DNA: TGTGCCACCAGTGATTTGGTGGCACCGAACACCGGGGAGCTGTTTTTT.

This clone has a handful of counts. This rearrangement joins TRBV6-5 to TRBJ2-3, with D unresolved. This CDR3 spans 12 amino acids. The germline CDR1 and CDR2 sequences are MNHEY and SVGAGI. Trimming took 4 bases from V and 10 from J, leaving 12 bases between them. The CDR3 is CASSSYLKAQYF. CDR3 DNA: TGTGCCAGCAGTTCCTACCTAAAGGCGCAGTATTTT.

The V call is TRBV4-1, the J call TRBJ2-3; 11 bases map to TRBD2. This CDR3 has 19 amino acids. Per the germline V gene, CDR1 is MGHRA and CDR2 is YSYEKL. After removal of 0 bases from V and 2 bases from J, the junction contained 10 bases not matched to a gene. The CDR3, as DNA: TGCGCCAGCAGCCAAGATCATGAGACTAGCGGGACTTTCACAGATACGCAGTATTTT. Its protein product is CASSQDHETSGTFTDTQYF.

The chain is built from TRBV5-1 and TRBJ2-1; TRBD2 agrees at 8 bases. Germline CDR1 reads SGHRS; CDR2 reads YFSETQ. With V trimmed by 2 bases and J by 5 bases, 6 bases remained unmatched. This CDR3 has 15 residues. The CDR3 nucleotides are TGCGCCAGCAGCTTAGTGGAAGCGGGGGACAATGAGCAGTTCTTC. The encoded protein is CASSLVEAGDNEQFF.

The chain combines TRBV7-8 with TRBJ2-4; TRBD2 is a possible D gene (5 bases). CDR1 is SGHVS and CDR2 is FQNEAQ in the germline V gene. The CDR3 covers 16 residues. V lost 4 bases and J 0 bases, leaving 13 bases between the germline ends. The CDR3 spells CASSSWTSLAKNIQYF. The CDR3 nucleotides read TGTGCCAGCAGCTCTTGGACTTCACTAGCCAAAAACATTCAGTACTTC.

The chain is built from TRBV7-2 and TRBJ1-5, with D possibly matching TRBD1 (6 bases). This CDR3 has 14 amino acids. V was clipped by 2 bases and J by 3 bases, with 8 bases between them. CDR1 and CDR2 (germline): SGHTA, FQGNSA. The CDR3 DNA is TGTGCCAGCAGCTTAACAGGGACCAATCAGCCCCAGCATTTT. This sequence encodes CASSLTGTNQPQHF.

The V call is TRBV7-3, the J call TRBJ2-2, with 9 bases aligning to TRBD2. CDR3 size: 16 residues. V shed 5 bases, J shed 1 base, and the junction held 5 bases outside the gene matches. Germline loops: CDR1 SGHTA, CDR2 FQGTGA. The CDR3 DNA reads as TGTGCCAGCAGCCCAAGCGGGGGGCTGAACACCGGGGAGCTGTTTTTT. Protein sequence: CASSPSGGLNTGELFF.

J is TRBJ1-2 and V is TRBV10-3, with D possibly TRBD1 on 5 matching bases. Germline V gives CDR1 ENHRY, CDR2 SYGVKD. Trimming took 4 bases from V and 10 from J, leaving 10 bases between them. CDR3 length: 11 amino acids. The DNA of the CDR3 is TGTGCCATCAGTGTCGGGGGTTCCTACACCTTC. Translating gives CAISVGGSYTF.

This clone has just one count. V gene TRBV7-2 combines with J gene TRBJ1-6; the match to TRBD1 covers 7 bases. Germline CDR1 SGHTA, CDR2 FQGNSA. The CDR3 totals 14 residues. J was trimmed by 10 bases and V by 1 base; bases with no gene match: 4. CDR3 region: CASSLGQGGSPLHF. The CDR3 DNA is TGTGCCAGCAGCTTAGGACAGGGAGGCTCACCCCTCCACTTT.

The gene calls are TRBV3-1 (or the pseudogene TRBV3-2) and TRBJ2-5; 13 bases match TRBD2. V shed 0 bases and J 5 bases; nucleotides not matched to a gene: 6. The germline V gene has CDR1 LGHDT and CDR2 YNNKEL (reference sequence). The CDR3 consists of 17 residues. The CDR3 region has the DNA TGTGCCAGCAGCCAAGAACTACTAGCGGGGGGGCGGGAGACCCAGTACTTC. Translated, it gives CASSQELLAGGRETQYF.